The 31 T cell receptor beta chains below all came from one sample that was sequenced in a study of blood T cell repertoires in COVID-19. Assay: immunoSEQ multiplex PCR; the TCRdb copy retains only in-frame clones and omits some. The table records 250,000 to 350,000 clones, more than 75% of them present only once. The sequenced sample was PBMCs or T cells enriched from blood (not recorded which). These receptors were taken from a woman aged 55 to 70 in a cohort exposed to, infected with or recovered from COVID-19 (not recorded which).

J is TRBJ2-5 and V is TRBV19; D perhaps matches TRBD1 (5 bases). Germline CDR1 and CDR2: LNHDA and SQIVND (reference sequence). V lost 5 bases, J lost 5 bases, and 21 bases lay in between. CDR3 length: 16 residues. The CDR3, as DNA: TGTGCCAGTAGTCAGCTTTCCTCAGGGTTCGGGGAGACCCAGTACTTC. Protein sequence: CASSQLSSGFGETQYF. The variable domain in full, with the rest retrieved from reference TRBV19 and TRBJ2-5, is DGGITQSPKYLFRKEGQNVTLSCEQNLNHDAMYWYRQDPGQGLRLIYYSQIVNDFQKGDIAEGYSVSREKKESFPLTVTSAQKNPTAFYLCASSQLSSGFGETQYFGPGTRLLVL.

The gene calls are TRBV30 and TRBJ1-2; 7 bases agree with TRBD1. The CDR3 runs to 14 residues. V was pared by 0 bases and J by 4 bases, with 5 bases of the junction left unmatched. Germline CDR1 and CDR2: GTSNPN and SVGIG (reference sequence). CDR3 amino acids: CAWSVRQGIYGYTF. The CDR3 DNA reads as TGTGCCTGGAGTGTTAGACAGGGTATCTATGGCTACACCTTC. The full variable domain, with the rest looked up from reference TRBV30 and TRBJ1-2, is SQTIHQWPATLVQPVGSPLSLECTVEGTSNPNLYWYRQAAGRGLQLLFYSVGIGQISSEVPQNLSASRPQDRQFILSSKKLLLSDSGFYLCAWSVRQGIYGYTFGSGTRLTVV.

Here the CDR3 DNA reads TGCGCCAGCAGCTTCGGCAGGGACTATAATTCACCCCTCCACTTT. Amino acids: CASSFGRDYNSPLHF. The rearrangement links TRBV5-1 to TRBJ1-6; D is perhaps TRBD1 (5 bases). Between the trimmed V and J ends, which lost 2 bases and 3 bases, there was a span of 9 bases. The CDR3 is 15 amino acids. Germline V gives CDR1 SGHRS, CDR2 YFSETQ.

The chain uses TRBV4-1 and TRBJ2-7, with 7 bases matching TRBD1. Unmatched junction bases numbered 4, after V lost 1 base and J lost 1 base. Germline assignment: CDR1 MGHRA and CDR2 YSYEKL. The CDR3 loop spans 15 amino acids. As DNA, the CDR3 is TGCGCCAGCAGCCAAGCGGGACAGATTTCCTACGAGCAGTACTTC. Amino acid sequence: CASSQAGQISYEQYF.

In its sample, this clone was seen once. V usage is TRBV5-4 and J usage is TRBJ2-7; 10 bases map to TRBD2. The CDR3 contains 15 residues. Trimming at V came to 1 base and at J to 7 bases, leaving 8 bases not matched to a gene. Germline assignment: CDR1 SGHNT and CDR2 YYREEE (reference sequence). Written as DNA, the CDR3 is TGTGCCAGCAGCTTGTCGGCTAGCGGGAGAGTTGAGCAGTACTTC. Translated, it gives CASSLSASGRVEQYF.

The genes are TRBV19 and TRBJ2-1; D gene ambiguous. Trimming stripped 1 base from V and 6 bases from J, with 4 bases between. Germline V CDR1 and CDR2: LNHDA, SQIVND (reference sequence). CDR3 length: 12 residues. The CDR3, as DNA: TGTGCCAGTAGTATAGTCAGCAATGAGCAGTTCTTC. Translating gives CASSIVSNEQFF. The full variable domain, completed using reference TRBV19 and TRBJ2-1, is DGGITQSPKYLFRKEGQNVTLSCEQNLNHDAMYWYRQDPGQGLRLIYYSQIVNDFQKGDIAEGYSVSREKKESFPLTVTSAQKNPTAFYLCASSIVSNEQFFGPGTRLTVL.

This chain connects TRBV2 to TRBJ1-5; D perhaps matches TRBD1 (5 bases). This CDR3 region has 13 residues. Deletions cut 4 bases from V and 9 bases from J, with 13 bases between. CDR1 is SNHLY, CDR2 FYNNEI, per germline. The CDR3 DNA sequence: TGTGCCAGCAGTGGAAGGGGCTCCAGGCCCCAGCATTTT. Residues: CASSGRGSRPQHF.

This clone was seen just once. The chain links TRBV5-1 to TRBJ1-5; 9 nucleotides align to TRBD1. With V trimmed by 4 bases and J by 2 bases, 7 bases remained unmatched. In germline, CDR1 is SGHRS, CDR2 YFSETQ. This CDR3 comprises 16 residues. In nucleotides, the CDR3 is TGCGCCAGCAGCCCAACAGGGGGCCGGGGCAATCAGCCCCAGCATTTT. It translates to CASSPTGGRGNQPQHF.

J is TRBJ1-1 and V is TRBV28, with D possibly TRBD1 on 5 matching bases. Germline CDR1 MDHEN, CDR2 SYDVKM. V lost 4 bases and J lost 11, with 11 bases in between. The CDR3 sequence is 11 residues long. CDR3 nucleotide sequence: TGTGCCAGCAGTTCCAGGGTTGGGGCTTTCTTT. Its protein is CASSSRVGAFF. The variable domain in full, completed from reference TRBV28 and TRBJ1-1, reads DVKVTQSSRYLVKRTGEKVFLECVQDMDHENMFWYRQDPGLGLRLIYFSYDVKMKEKGDIPEGYSVSREKKERFSLILESASTNQTSMYLCASSSRVGAFFGQGTRLTVV.

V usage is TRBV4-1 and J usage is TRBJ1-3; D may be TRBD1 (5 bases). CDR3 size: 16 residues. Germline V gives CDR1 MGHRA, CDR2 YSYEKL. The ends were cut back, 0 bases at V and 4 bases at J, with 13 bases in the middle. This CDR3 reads CASSQDTDSKGNTIYF. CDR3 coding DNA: TGCGCCAGCAGCCAAGATACTGACAGTAAAGGAAACACCATATATTTT.

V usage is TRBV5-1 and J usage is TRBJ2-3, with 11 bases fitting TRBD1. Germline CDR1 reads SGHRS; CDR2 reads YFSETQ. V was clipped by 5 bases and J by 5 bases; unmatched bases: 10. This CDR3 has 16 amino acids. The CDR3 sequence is CASSPPGTGGGDTQYF. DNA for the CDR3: TGCGCCAGCAGTCCGCCGGGGACAGGGGGAGGAGATACGCAGTATTTT.

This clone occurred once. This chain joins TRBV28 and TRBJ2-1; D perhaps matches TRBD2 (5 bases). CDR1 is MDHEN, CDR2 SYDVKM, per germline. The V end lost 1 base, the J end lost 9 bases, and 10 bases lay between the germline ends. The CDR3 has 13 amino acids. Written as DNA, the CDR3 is TGTGCCAGCAGTTTATTGGTAGGAGGTGAGCAGTTCTTC. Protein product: CASSLLVGGEQFF.

CDR3 sequence: CASSLQGGLSGELFF. Here the CDR3 DNA reads TGTGCCAGCTCACTACAGGGGGGATTGAGCGGGGAGCTGTTTTTT. V is TRBV6-5 and J is TRBJ2-2; 8 bases are a match to TRBD1. The CDR3 is made up of 15 amino acids. Losses at the gene ends were 8 bases for V and 7 bases for J; bases not matched to a gene: 12. The germline CDR1 and CDR2 sequences are MNHEY and SVGAGI.

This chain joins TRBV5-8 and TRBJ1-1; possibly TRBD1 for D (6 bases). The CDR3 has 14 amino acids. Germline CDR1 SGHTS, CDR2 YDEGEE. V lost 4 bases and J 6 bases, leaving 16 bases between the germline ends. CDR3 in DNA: TGTGCCAGCAGCATCTTCAGGGGAAGAGCTGAAGCTTTCTTT. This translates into CASSIFRGRAEAFF.

As DNA, the CDR3 is TGTGCCAGTAGTATGGCGCGGAGCTCTGGGGCCAACGTCCTGACTTTC. Amino acids: CASSMARSSGANVLTF. The rearrangement uses TRBV19 and TRBJ2-6, with D hard to call. The germline gives CDR1 LNHDA, CDR2 SQIVND (reference sequence). The CDR3 covers 16 residues. Trimming pared 3 bases from V and 0 bases from J, leaving 9 bases between.

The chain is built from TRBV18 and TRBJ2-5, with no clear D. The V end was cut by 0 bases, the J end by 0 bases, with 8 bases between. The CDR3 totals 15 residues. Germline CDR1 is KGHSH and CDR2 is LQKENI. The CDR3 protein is CASSPPSPYQETQYF. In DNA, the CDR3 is TGTGCCAGCTCACCACCTAGTCCGTACCAAGAGACCCAGTACTTC.

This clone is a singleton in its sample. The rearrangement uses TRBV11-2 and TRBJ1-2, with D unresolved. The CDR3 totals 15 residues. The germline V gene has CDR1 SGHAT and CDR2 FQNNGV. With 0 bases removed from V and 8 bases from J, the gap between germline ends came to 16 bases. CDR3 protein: CASSLEVGPFGGYTF. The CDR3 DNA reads TGTGCCAGCAGCTTAGAGGTTGGGCCATTTGGGGGCTACACCTTC. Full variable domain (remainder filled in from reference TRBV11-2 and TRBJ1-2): EAGVAQSPRYKIIEKRQSVAFWCNPISGHATLYWYQQILGQGPKLLIQFQNNGVVDDSQLPKDRFSAERLKGVDSTLKIQPAKLEDSAVYLCASSLEVGPFGGYTFGSGTRLTVV.

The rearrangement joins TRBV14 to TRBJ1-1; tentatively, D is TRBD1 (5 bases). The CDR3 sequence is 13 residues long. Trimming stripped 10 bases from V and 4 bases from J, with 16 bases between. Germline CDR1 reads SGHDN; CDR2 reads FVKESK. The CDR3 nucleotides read TGTGCCACCAAACGACAGCAGGGCACTGAAGCTTTCTTT. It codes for CATKRQQGTEAFF.

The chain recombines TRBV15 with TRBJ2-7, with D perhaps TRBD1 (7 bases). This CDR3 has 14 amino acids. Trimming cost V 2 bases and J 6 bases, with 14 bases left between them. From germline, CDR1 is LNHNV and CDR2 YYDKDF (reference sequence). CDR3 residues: CATSRLDREAEQYF. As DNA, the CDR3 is TGTGCCACCAGCAGACTCGACAGGGAGGCCGAGCAGTACTTC. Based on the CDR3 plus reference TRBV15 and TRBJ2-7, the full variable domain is DAMVIQNPRYQVTQFGKPVTLSCSQTLNHNVMYWYQQKSSQAPKLLFHYYDKDFNNEADTPDNFQSRRPNTSFCFLDIRSPGLGDTAMYLCATSRLDREAEQYFGPGTRLTVT.

The CDR3, as DNA: TGTGCCACCAGCAGATCCGTGACAGGGATGAACGAGCAGTACTTC. It translates to CATSRSVTGMNEQYF. This chain links TRBV15 with TRBJ2-7; TRBD1 matches 7 bases. This CDR3 region has 15 residues. The germline V gene has CDR1 LNHNV and CDR2 YYDKDF (reference sequence). The V and J ends lost 2 bases and 5 bases, in that order; junction bases with no gene match: 9. The full variable domain, completed using reference TRBV15 and TRBJ2-7, is DAMVIQNPRYQVTQFGKPVTLSCSQTLNHNVMYWYQQKSSQAPKLLFHYYDKDFNNEADTPDNFQSRRPNTSFCFLDIRSPGLGDTAMYLCATSRSVTGMNEQYFGPGTRLTVT.

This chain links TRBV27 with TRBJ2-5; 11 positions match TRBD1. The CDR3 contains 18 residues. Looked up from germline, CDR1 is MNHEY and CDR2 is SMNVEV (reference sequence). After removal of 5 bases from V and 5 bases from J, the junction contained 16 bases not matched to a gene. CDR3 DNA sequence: TGTGCCAGCAGTGACCGAAAGGGGACAGGGGGTCTGGCTGAGACCCAGTACTTC. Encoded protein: CASSDRKGTGGLAETQYF.

DNA for the CDR3: TGTGCCTGGAGTGAACAGGGGGAGACCCAGTACTTC. Its protein is CAWSEQGETQYF. This rearrangement joins TRBV30 to TRBJ2-5, with 7 bases lining up with TRBD1. V shed 1 base and J 5 bases; nucleotides not matched to a gene: 1. Germline V CDR1 and CDR2: GTSNPN, SVGIG (reference sequence). The length of the CDR3 is 12 residues.

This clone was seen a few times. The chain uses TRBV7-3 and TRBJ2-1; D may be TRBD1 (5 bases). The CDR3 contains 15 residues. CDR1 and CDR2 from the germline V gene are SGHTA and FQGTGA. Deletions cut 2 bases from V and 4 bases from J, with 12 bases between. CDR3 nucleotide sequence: TGTGCCAGCAGCTTACGGCAGGGTCTTTACAATGAGCAGTTCTTC. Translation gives CASSLRQGLYNEQFF.

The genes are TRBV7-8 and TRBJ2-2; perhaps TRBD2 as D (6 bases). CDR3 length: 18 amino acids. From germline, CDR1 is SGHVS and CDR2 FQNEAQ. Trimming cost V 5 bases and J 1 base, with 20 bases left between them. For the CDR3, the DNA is TGTGCCAGCAGCCTCAAAAGTCTGCGGGGATTGAACACCGGGGAGCTGTTTTTT. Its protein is CASSLKSLRGLNTGELFF.

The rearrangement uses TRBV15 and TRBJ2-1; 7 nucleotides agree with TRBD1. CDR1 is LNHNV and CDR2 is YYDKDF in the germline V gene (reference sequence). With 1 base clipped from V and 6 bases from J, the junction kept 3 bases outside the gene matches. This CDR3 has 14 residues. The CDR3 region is CATSRARGINEQFF. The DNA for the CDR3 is TGTGCCACCAGCAGAGCCAGGGGGATCAATGAGCAGTTCTTC.

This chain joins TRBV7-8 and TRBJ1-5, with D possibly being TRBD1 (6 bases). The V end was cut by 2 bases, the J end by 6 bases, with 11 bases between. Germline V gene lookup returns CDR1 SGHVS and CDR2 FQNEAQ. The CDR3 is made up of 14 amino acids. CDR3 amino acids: CASSLMGATQPQHF. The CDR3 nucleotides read TGTGCCAGCAGCTTAATGGGGGCCACTCAGCCCCAGCATTTT.

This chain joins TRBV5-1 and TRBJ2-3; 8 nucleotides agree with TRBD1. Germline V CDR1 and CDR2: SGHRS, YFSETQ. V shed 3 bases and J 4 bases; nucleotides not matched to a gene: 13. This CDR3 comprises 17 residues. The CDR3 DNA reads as TGCGCCAGCAGCTCCGGGACAGGTCCCTTCAATTCAGATACGCAGTATTTT. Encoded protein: CASSSGTGPFNSDTQYF. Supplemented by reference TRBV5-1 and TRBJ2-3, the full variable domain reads KAGVTQTPRYLIKTRGQQVTLSCSPISGHRSVSWYQQTPGQGLQFLFEYFSETQRNKGNFPGRFSGRQFSNSRSEMNVSTLELGDSALYLCASSSGTGPFNSDTQYFGPGTRLTVL.

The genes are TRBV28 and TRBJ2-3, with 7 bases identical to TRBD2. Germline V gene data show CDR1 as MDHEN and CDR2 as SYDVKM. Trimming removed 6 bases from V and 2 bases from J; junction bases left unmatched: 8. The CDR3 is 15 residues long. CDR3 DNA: TGTGCCAGCAGAGAGGAGGGGAGGGCCACAGATACGCAGTATTTT. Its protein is CASREEGRATDTQYF.

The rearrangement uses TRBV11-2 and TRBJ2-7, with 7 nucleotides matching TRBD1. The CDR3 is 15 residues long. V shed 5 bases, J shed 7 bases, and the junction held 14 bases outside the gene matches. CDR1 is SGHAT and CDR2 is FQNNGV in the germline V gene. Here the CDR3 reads CASSPGTVGWGEQYF. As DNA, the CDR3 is TGTGCCAGCAGCCCTGGGACAGTCGGCTGGGGGGAGCAGTACTTC.

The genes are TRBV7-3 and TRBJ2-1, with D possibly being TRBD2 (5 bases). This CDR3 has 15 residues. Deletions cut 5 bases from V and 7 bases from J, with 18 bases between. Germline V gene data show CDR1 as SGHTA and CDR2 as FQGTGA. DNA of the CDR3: TGTGCCAGCAGCCTAGGACTCCCCGCCCGGAATGAGCAGTTCTTC. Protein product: CASSLGLPARNEQFF.

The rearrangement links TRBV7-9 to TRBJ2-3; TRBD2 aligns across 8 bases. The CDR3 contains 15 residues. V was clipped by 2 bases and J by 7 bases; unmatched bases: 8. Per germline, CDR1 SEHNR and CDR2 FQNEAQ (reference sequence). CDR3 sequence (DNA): TGTGCCAGCAGCTTAAGAGCGGGAGAAGAGAATACGCAGTATTTT. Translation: CASSLRAGEENTQYF. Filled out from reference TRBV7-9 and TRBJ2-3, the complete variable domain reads DTGVSQNPRHKITKRGQNVTFRCDPISEHNRLYWYRQTLGQGPEFLTYFQNEAQLEKSRLLSDRFSAERPKGSFSTLEIQRTEQGDSAMYLCASSLRAGEENTQYFGPGTRLTVL.